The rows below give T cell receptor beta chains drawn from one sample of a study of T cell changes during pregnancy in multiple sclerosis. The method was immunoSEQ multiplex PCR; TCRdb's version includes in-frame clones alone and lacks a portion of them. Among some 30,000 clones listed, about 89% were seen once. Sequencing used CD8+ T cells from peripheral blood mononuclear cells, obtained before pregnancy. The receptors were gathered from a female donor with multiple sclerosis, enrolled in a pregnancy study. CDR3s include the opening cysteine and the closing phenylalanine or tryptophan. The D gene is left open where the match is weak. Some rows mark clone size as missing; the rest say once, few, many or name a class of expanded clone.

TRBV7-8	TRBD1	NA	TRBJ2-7	CASSYLRDSAPWEQYF	TGTGCCAGCAGTTATCTCCGGGACAGTGCCCCCTGGGAGCAGTACTTC
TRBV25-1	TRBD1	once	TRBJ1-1	CASSESGTGYEAFF	TGTGCCAGCAGTGAATCCGGGACAGGATATGAAGCTTTCTTT
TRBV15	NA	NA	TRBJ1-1	CATSRDHPSRGSEAFF	TGTGCCACCAGCAGAGATCATCCGAGCCGAGGGTCTGAAGCTTTCTTT
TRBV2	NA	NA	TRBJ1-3	CASKSMFLSSGNTIYF	TGTGCCAGCAAGTCGATGTTCCTCAGCTCTGGAAACACCATATATTTT
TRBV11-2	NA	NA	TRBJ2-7	CASSLPTQVLSYEQYF	TGTGCCAGCAGCCTCCCGACACAGGTTCTGTCCTACGAGCAGTACTTC
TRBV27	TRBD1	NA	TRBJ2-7	CASSSSGQGSYEQYF	TGTGCCAGCAGTTCCTCGGGACAGGGGAGTTACGAGCAGTACTTC
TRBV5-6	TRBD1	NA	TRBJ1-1	CASSTRQGAQSEAFF	TGTGCCAGCAGCACTAGGCAGGGGGCGCAGTCTGAAGCTTTCTTT
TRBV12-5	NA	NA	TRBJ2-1	CASGPGNEQFF	TGTGCTAGTGGCCCCGGCAATGAGCAGTTCTTC
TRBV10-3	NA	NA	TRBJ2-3	CAISESLVADTQYF	TGTGCCATCAGTGAGTCGCTAGTAGCAGATACGCAGTATTTT
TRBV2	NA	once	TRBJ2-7	CASTPGIVLSHEQYF	TGTGCCAGCACTCCCGGGATCGTCCTGAGCCACGAGCAGTACTTC
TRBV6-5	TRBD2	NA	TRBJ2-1	CASSYSTGGTLWEQFF	TGTGCCAGCAGTTACTCGACGGGGGGAACCTTGTGGGAGCAGTTCTTC
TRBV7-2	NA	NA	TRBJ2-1	CASSLDSFSYNEQFF	TGTGCCAGCAGCTTAGACAGTTTTAGCTACAATGAGCAGTTCTTC
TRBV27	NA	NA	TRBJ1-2	CASSITANYGYTF	TGTGCCAGCAGCATCACAGCAAACTATGGCTACACCTTC
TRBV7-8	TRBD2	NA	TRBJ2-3	CASSLVLVGGDTDTQYF	TGTGCCAGCAGCTTGGTACTAGTCGGGGGGGACACAGATACGCAGTATTTT
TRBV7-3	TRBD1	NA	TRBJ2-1	CASSLPGTGDDEQFF	TGTGCCAGCAGCTTACCCGGGACAGGGGACGATGAGCAGTTCTTC
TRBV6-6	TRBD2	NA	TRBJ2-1	CASSLGTNPFF	TGTGCCAGCAGCCTAGGGACTAACCCGTTCTTC
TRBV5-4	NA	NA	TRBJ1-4	CASSRGPNTNEKLFF	TGTGCCAGCAGCAGGGGCCCGAATACTAATGAAAAACTGTTTTTT
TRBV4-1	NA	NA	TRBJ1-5	CASSQDSAGLQPQHF	TGCGCCAGCAGCCAAGATAGTGCGGGTCTTCAGCCCCAGCATTTT
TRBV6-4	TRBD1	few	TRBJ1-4	CASSETPGQGNEKLFF	TGTGCCAGCAGTGAAACGCCGGGACAGGGAAATGAAAAACTGTTTTTT
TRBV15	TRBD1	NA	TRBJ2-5	CATSGETGAQETQYF	TGTGCCACCAGCGGCGAGACAGGGGCCCAGGAGACCCAGTACTTC
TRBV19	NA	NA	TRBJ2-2	CASSIGLGAANTGELFF	TGTGCCAGTAGTATAGGGCTCGGAGCCGCGAACACCGGGGAGCTGTTTTTT
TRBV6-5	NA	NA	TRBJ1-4	CASSHGGKLFF	TGTGCCAGCAGTCACGGGGGGAAACTGTTTTTT
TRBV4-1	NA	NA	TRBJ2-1	CASSQVAASSYNEQFF	TGCGCCAGCAGCCAAGTTGCAGCTAGCTCCTACAATGAGCAGTTCTTC
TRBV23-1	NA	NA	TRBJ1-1	CASHPGLRNTEAFF	TGCGCCAGCCATCCAGGGTTGCGGAACACTGAAGCTTTCTTT
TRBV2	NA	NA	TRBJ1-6	CASSDFLMGQDNSPLHF	TGTGCCAGCAGTGACTTTTTAATGGGACAAGATAATTCACCCCTCCACTTT
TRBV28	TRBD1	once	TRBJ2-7	CASSSDRESSYEQYF	TGTGCCAGCAGTTCAGACAGGGAGTCATCCTACGAGCAGTACTTC
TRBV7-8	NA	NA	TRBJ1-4	CASSPRVPNLFF	TGTGCCAGCAGCCCCAGGGTTCCTAATCTGTTTTTT
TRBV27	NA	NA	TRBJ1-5	CASSLSAKVEPQHF	TGTGCCAGCAGTTTATCGGCCAAAGTGGAGCCCCAGCATTTT
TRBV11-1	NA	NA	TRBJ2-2	CASRSRGTGELFF	TGTGCCAGCAGGTCCCGGGGGACCGGGGAGCTGTTTTTT
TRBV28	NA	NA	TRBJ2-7	CASSSTGGTYEQYF	TGTGCCAGCAGTTCGACAGGAGGTACCTACGAGCAGTACTTC
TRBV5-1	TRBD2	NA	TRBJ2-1	CASSLAAGGPYNEQFF	TGCGCCAGCAGCTTGGCCGCGGGGGGGCCCTACAATGAGCAGTTCTTC
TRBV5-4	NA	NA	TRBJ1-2	CATSGLPLTNYGYTF	TGTGCCACCTCGGGACTCCCTCTGACTAACTATGGCTACACCTTC
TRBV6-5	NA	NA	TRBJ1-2	CASSYFGLYGYTF	TGTGCCAGCAGTTACTTTGGACTGTATGGCTACACCTTC
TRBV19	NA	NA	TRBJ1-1	CASSIAANTEAFF	TGTGCCAGTAGTATCGCGGCTAACACTGAAGCTTTCTTT
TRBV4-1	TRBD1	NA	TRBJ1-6	CASSLDRVNSPLHF	TGCGCCAGCAGCCTGGACAGGGTGAATTCACCCCTCCACTTT
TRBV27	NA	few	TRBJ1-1	CASSLSIGVTEAFF	TGTGCCAGCAGTTTATCTATAGGGGTCACTGAAGCTTTCTTT
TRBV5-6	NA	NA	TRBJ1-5	CASSFGDTQPQHF	TGTGCCAGCAGCTTCGGTGACACTCAGCCCCAGCATTTT
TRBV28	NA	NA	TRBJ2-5	CASAGGGGIETQYF	TGTGCCAGCGCCGGAGGGGGCGGTATAGAGACCCAGTACTTC
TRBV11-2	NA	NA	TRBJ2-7	CASSVTYEQYF	TGTGCCAGCAGCGTCACCTACGAGCAGTACTTC
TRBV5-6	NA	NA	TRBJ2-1	CASSPLYTSYNEQFF	TGTGCCAGCAGCCCTTTATACACATCCTACAATGAGCAGTTCTTC
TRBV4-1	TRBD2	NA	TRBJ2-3	CASSQGLEPLTDTQYF	TGCGCCAGCAGCCAGGGACTAGAGCCTCTCACAGATACGCAGTATTTT
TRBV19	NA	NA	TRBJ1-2	CASSMGRNYGYTF	TGTGCCAGTAGTATGGGCAGGAACTATGGCTACACCTTC
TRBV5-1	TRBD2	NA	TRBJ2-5	CASSLEVSGLQETQYF	TGCGCCAGCAGCTTGGAGGTTAGCGGGCTCCAAGAGACCCAGTACTTC
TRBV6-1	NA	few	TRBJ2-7	CASSEAGTSYEQYF	TGTGCCAGCAGTGAAGCCGGGACATCCTACGAGCAGTACTTC
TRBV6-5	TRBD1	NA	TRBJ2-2	CASSYWTGASGELFF	TGTGCCAGCAGTTACTGGACAGGGGCAAGTGGGGAGCTGTTTTTT
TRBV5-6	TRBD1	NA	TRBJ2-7	CASSWGQGEQYF	TGTGCCAGCAGCTGGGGACAGGGCGAGCAGTACTTC
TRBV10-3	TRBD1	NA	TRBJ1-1	CAISHTGAEGGNTEAFF	TGTGCCATCAGTCACACAGGGGCCGAAGGCGGGAACACTGAAGCTTTCTTT
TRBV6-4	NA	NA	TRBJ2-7	CASSVFQGYEQYF	TGTGCCAGCAGTGTCTTTCAGGGCTACGAGCAGTACTTC